This is a list of T cell receptor beta chains from one sample in a study of cytomegalovirus exposure and HLA in healthy donors. This table comes from immunoSEQ multiplex PCR, and its TCRdb copy is limited to in-frame clones, with some not included. The data hold hundreds of thousands of clones, with 77% observed a single time. The specimen sequenced was PBMCs. These receptors were taken from a woman aged 60 to 75 in good health and CMV-seropositive. The CDR3 runs from the conserved cysteine through the conserved F or W. A D gene is named only where the DNA matches it firmly. Size is omitted from some rows. Given values are once, few, many or a class for expanded clones.

few | . | TRBJ1-6 | TRBV25-1 | TGTGCCACCTCCGGACAACATAATTCACCCCTCCACTTT | CATSGQHNSPLHF
. | . | TRBJ1-5 | TRBV7-9 | TGTGCCAGCAGCTCGGGACAAGCCTCCAATCAGCCCCAGCATTTT | CASSSGQASNQPQHF
. | TRBD1 | TRBJ2-2 | TRBV9 | TGTGCCAGCTTCCGGGACAGACTCACCGGGGAGCTGTTTTTT | CASFRDRLTGELFF
. | . | TRBJ1-1 | TRBV6-1 | TGTGCCAGCAGTGGAAGGGGGGGGAACACTGAAGCTTTCTTT | CASSGRGGNTEAFF
. | . | TRBJ1-1 | TRBV21-1 | TGTGCCAGCAGCAAGCTTTCGGCAGCGGAAGCTTTCTTT | CASSKLSAAEAFF
. | . | TRBJ2-2 | TRBV25-1 | TGTGCCAGCCTCCGTACCTACGACAGTTCCTCAGCCGGGGAGCTGTTTTTT | CASLRTYDSSSAGELFF
once | . | TRBJ1-3 | TRBV28 | TGTGCCAGCAGTTTATTACAATCTGTTGGAAACACCATATATTTT | CASSLLQSVGNTIYF
. | TRBD1 | TRBJ2-5 | TRBV2 | TGTGCCAGCAGTGCGGACAGGGGAGAAGAGACCCAGTACTTC | CASSADRGEETQYF
. | . | TRBJ1-1 | TRBV10-2 | TGCGCCAGCAGTGACTCAAGACAATTGAACACTGAAGCTTTCTTT | CASSDSRQLNTEAFF
. | . | TRBJ2-1 | TRBV6-1 | TGTGCCAGCAGAGATCGACAGGTTCGATACAATGAGCAGTTCTTC | CASRDRQVRYNEQFF
. | . | TRBJ1-5 | TRBV28 | TGTGCCAGCAACACTCCCGTAGCGGATCAGCCCCAGCATTTT | CASNTPVADQPQHF
. | . | TRBJ2-7 | TRBV28 | TGTGCCAGCAGTAGGGGACTGACCAGCTCCTACGAGCAGTACTTC | CASSRGLTSSYEQYF
. | TRBD2 | TRBJ2-7 | TRBV5-1 | TGCGCCAGCAGCACAGCGGGAACCTCCTACGAGCAGTACTTC | CASSTAGTSYEQYF
. | TRBD1 | TRBJ2-7 | TRBV14 | TGTGCCAGCAGTCGAGACAGGGGGCTATACGAGCAGTACTTC | CASSRDRGLYEQYF
. | TRBD2 | TRBJ2-1 | TRBV4-1 | TGCGCCAGCAGCCAAGCAGAGAGGGCTAGCGGGACCGATGAGCAGTTCTTC | CASSQAERASGTDEQFF
. | TRBD1 | TRBJ2-7 | TRBV7-8 | TGTGCCAGCAGCTTAAGAACTTTCGGGACAGGGACTATCGAGCAGTACTTC | CASSLRTFGTGTIEQYF
once | TRBD1 | TRBJ1-2 | TRBV7-2 | TGTGCCAGCAGCTCTACAGGGGGCGGCTACACCTTC | CASSSTGGGYTF
. | . | TRBJ2-3 | TRBV5-1 | TGCGCCAGCAGCTTGGGGTCTTCTATGGTCACAGATACGCAGTATTTT | CASSLGSSMVTDTQYF
. | . | TRBJ2-1 | TRBV30 | TGTGCCTGGATGGCGGGGGCTAACAATGAGCAGTTCTTC | CAWMAGANNEQFF
. | . | TRBJ2-3 | TRBV10-3 | TGTGCCATCAGTGAAATGCGGGGCCAGGGTACGCAGTATTTT | CAISEMRGQGTQYF
once | TRBD1 | TRBJ1-2 | TRBV19 | TGTGCCAGTAGTCTCTCATGGACAGGGGGCGGAATCGGCTACACCTTC | CASSLSWTGGGIGYTF
once | TRBD2 | TRBJ2-1 | TRBV4-2 | TGTGCCAGCAGCCAAGATCCAGCGGGAGTTGCTAATGAGCAGTTCTTC | CASSQDPAGVANEQFF
few | TRBD1 | TRBJ1-2 | TRBV5-6 | TGTGCCAGCAGCCCCGGGACAGTCTATGGCTACACCTTC | CASSPGTVYGYTF
. | TRBD2 | TRBJ2-1 | TRBV2 | TGTGCCAGCAGTGACATAGCGGGGGTGGGGCATGAGCAGTTCTTC | CASSDIAGVGHEQFF
. | . | TRBJ1-4 | TRBV4-1 | TGCGCCACCGGAGGGAATAATGAAAAACTGTTTTTT | CATGGNNEKLFF
. | TRBD1 | TRBJ1-1 | TRBV6-5 | TGTGCCAGCACCGCCGACAGGGGCGACACTGAAGCTTTCTTT | CASTADRGDTEAFF
. | . | TRBJ1-1 | TRBV6-1 | TGTGCCAGCACTATGACCGGGGGTACTGAAGCTTTCTTT | CASTMTGGTEAFF
. | TRBD2 | TRBJ2-7 | TRBV10-3 | TGTGCCATCAGTGAGTTCCGGACTAGCGGCTACTACGAGCAGTACTTC | CAISEFRTSGYYEQYF
once | . | TRBJ1-3 | TRBV4-3 | TGCGCCAGCAGCCAAGAGTCTAACTCTGGAAACACCATATATTTT | CASSQESNSGNTIYF
. | . | TRBJ2-7 | TRBV15 | TGTGCCACCAGCAGAGATCACTCCGAGCAGTACTTC | CATSRDHSEQYF
. | . | TRBJ2-7 | TRBV6-5 | TGTGCCACCCGTGGACAGTACAGCTCCTACGAGCAGTACTTC | CATRGQYSSYEQYF
. | . | TRBJ1-1 | TRBV5-1 | TGCGCCAGCAGCGACTCCGGGAACACTGAAGCTTTCTTT | CASSDSGNTEAFF
. | TRBD1 | TRBJ1-1 | TRBV6-6 | TGTGCCAGCAAACAGGGGTTGAACACTGAAGCTTTCTTT | CASKQGLNTEAFF
. | . | TRBJ2-5 | TRBV5-8 | TGTGCCAGCAGCTTGAGGAAGACAGGCCAAGAGACCCAGTACTTC | CASSLRKTGQETQYF
. | . | TRBJ2-5 | TRBV11-3 | TGTGCCAGCAGCTTAGGTCTGGGCTCTTCGGAGACCCAGTACTTC | CASSLGLGSSETQYF
. | . | TRBJ2-7 | TRBV18 | TGTGCCAGCTCACCATCCTCGGGTAGGGAGCAGTACTTC | CASSPSSGREQYF
few | TRBD1 | TRBJ1-2 | TRBV7-2 | TGTGCCAGCAGCTCGGACAGGGGGAACTATGGCTACACCTTC | CASSSDRGNYGYTF